Sequencing of this TCR beta chain was carried out in a study of T cells in Graves' hyperthyroidism and ophthalmopathy. A patient was excluded if there was uncontrolled infection, other autoimmune disease, pregnancy or lactation. Diagnoses rested on clinical symptoms, serum thyroxine and TRAb, thyroid ultrasound and orbital computed tomography. It was RNA transcripts that yielded the amplified TCR beta CDR3 regions. Carried out on the TCR CDR3, a first-round RT-PCR used the HTBI primer set. TCRdb redid the calling of the multiplex PCR reads with MiXCR, one entry per CDR3 protein. The sample holds about 720,000 distinct CDR3 sequences; less than 20% are singletons and the top ten take roughly 8%. There are 13 residues in the CDR3. In germline, CDR1 is SGHTA, CDR2 FQGNSA. V lost 3 bases and J lost 6, with 10 bases in between. The table lists this clonotype with a few counts. Its antigen remains unidentified.

Whole-study findings and limits: Also found in blood were most expanded thyroid clonotypes above 0.001.

This chain uses TRBV7-2 with TRBJ2-3; the D gene could be TRBD1 or TRBD2 (5 bases each). Sequencing was done on a sample of blood. This receptor was obtained from a man between 18 and 35 years old with Graves' hyperthyroidism. CDR3 bases: TGTGCCAGCAGCTTGGGGGTGTTGGATACGCAGTATTTT. This translates into CASSLGVLDTQYF.